These 19 T cell receptor beta chains share one sample of origin, sequenced in a study of patients and donors after allogeneic stem cell transplantation. Using its own MiXCR run on the RT-PCR reads, TCRdb lists one record per CDR3 protein. The sample includes roughly 940,000 distinct CDR3 sequences, more than 15% of them seen just once. The sequencing sample was made of blood, either unsorted or a sorted T cell fraction (not recorded which). The receptors originated from a human donor who was either an allogeneic HSCT recipient or a stem cell or donor lymphocyte infusion donor (not recorded which). It is not recorded whose cells these are; they may come from a transplant donor.

This clonotype was detected only a few times. The chain is built from TRBV20-1 and TRBJ2-1, with 7 bases aligning to TRBD1. V trimming: 3 bases; J trimming: 7 bases; junction bases outside the gene matches: 9. The germline V gene has CDR1 DFQATT and CDR2 SNEGSKA (reference sequence). The CDR3 has 14 amino acids. The CDR3 sequence is CSARTGYSVNEQFF. In DNA, the CDR3 is TGCAGTGCTAGGACAGGGTATTCAGTGAATGAGCAGTTCTTC.

This clonotype was counted between two and nine times. The gene calls are TRBV10-3 and TRBJ2-7; 7 bases map to TRBD1. This CDR3 contains 14 residues. The junction had 7 bases not matched to a gene; V was cut back by 6 bases and J by 2 bases. Germline CDR1 and CDR2: ENHRY and SYGVKD. This chain's CDR3 is CAISRGQLPYEQYF. The DNA of the CDR3 is TGTGCCATCAGCCGGGGACAGTTGCCCTACGAGCAGTACTTC.

This chain uses TRBV18 with TRBJ2-7, with 8 bases fitting TRBD1. CDR3 length equals 13 residues. Germline CDR1 and CDR2: KGHSH and LQKENI. V lost 1 base and J lost 5; bases outside the gene matches: 1. The DNA of the CDR3 is TGTGCCAGCTCACCACTGACAGGGGACGAGCAGTACTTC. Residues: CASSPLTGDEQYF. The full variable domain, rest sourced from reference TRBV18 and TRBJ2-7, is NAGVMQNPRHLVRRRGQEARLRCSPMKGHSHVYWYRQLPEEGLKFMVYLQKENIIDESGMPKERFSAEFPKEGPSILRIQQVVRGDSAAYFCASSPLTGDEQYFGPGTRLTVT.

This rearrangement joins TRBV29-1 to TRBJ2-1, with D unresolved. The V gene's germline CDR1 is SQVTM and CDR2 ANQGSEA. The CDR3 contains 11 residues. The V end lost 4 bases, the J end lost 2 bases, and 3 bases lay between the germline ends. CDR3 nucleotides: TGCAGCGTTGTCCCCTACAATGAGCAGTTCTTC. It translates to CSVVPYNEQFF.

A few counts support this clonotype. The rearrangement uses TRBV29-1 and TRBJ2-1; TRBD2 matches at 9 bases. The J segment lost 0 bases and the V segment lost 3 bases, leaving 15 bases of the junction unmatched. CDR1 and CDR2 (germline): SQVTM, ANQGSEA. This CDR3 contains 19 residues. This CDR3 is CSVDGEEGTSGRSYNEQFF. The CDR3 coding sequence is TGCAGCGTTGACGGGGAGGAAGGTACTAGCGGGCGCTCCTACAATGAGCAGTTCTTC.

This clonotype has a handful of counts. The V gene is TRBV30, the J gene TRBJ1-2; D gene unclear. V dropped 2 bases and J dropped 8 bases, with 9 bases sitting between them. There are 11 residues in the CDR3. In germline, CDR1 is GTSNPN, CDR2 SVGIG (reference sequence). The CDR3 bases are TGTGCCTGGAGTAGGGCAAGGGGCTACACCTTC. Its protein product is CAWSRARGYTF.

The chain has TRBV3-1 and TRBJ1-2, with D possibly matching TRBD1 (6 bases). The V gene's germline CDR1 is LGHDT and CDR2 YNNKEL (reference sequence). Trimming shortened V by 2 bases and J by 5 bases, and 15 bases separated the two germline ends. The CDR3 sequence is 15 residues long. The CDR3 region has the DNA TGTGCCAGCAGCCAAACAGGGCTCTCGGGGTATGGCTACACCTTC. This codes for CASSQTGLSGYGYTF.

CDR3 DNA: TGTGCCAGTAGCAGACAGAGGAATGAAAAACTGTTTTTT. It is translated as CASSRQRNEKLFF. J is TRBJ1-4 and V is TRBV19; possible D gene TRBD1, 5 bases. Germline CDR1 and CDR2: LNHDA and SQIVND (reference sequence). The length of the CDR3 is 13 residues. Trimming stripped 6 bases from V and 5 bases from J, with 10 bases between.

This rearrangement joins TRBV20-1 to TRBJ2-7, with 7 bases aligning to TRBD2. Germline V CDR1 and CDR2: DFQATT, SNEGSKA (reference sequence). J gave up 3 bases and V 0 bases, and 8 bases lay outside the gene matches. This CDR3 region has 15 residues. The CDR3 is CSARDSLAFFYEQYF. CDR3 DNA: TGCAGTGCTAGAGATTCACTAGCGTTCTTCTACGAGCAGTACTTC.

This clonotype occurred a few times. The V call is TRBV10-3, the J call TRBJ1-3; a weak D match, TRBD1 (6 bases). Per the germline V gene, CDR1 is ENHRY and CDR2 is SYGVKD. Trimming removed 6 bases from V and 2 bases from J, with 11 bases in between. This CDR3 contains 14 residues. CDR3 DNA: TGTGCCATCAGCCCGGAGGGGGCTGGAAACACCATATATTTT. It specifies CAISPEGAGNTIYF.

There are a few counts of this clonotype. V gene TRBV20-1 combines with J gene TRBJ2-7; D not certain. This CDR3 is 12 amino acids long. V was shortened by 7 bases and J by 4 bases, with 14 bases between the two germline ends. Germline CDR1 reads DFQATT; CDR2 reads SNEGSKA (reference sequence). CDR3 sequence: CSVTDTPYEQYF. In DNA form, the CDR3 reads TGCAGTGTGACTGATACCCCTTACGAGCAGTACTTC.

This clonotype was seen a few times. This chain uses TRBV2 with TRBJ2-1, with D unresolved. The CDR3 consists of 14 residues. Germline CDR1 is SNHLY and CDR2 is FYNNEI. Deletions cut 2 bases from V and 4 bases from J, with 9 bases between. The CDR3 spells CASSERERYNEQFF. In DNA, the CDR3 is TGTGCCAGCAGTGAAAGGGAAAGGTACAATGAGCAGTTCTTC.

The chain is built from TRBV4-1 and TRBJ2-4, with a weak D call TRBD2 (6 bases). The CDR3 loop spans 15 amino acids. Germline loops: CDR1 MGHRA, CDR2 YSYEKL. Deletions cut 5 bases from V and 7 bases from J, with 18 bases between. CDR3 in amino acids: CASSYLGEVKNIQYF. For the CDR3, the DNA is TGCGCCAGCAGCTACCTCGGGGAGGTGAAGAACATTCAGTACTTC.

The table lists this clonotype with a few counts. This chain connects TRBV9 to TRBJ2-7; the match to TRBD2 covers 9 bases. CDR3 length: 16 residues. CDR1 SGDLS and CDR2 YYNGEE come from the germline V gene. V gave up 0 bases and J gave up 0 bases; unmatched junction bases: 4. The CDR3 coding sequence is TGTGCCAGCAGCGTAGGCCTAGCGGGATCCTCCTACGAGCAGTACTTC. This translates into CASSVGLAGSSYEQYF.

The sample holds a few counts of this clonotype. This chain joins TRBV14 and TRBJ2-1, with D uncertain. V dropped 4 bases and J dropped 2 bases, with 15 bases sitting between them. Looked up from germline, CDR1 is SGHDN and CDR2 is FVKESK. The CDR3 contains 16 residues. In DNA form, the CDR3 reads TGTGCCAGCAGCCGCCCTGGTAGAACCCCCTACAATGAGCAGTTCTTC. As protein: CASSRPGRTPYNEQFF.

The sample holds a few counts of this clonotype. The chain recombines TRBV6-1 with TRBJ2-1, with 11 bases matching TRBD2. The CDR3 length is 17 residues. The V gene's germline CDR1 is MNHNS and CDR2 SASEGT. V lost 6 bases and J lost 0; bases outside the gene matches: 7. CDR3 region: CASRRGLAEFSYNEQFF. The CDR3 DNA is TGTGCCAGCAGGAGGGGACTAGCGGAATTCTCCTACAATGAGCAGTTCTTC.

The chain is built from TRBV11-1 and TRBJ2-1; 7 bases align to TRBD1. J was trimmed by 5 bases and V by 6 bases; bases with no gene match: 19. The CDR3 loop spans 18 amino acids. CDR1 is SGHAT, CDR2 FQDESV, per germline (reference sequence). CDR3 in amino acids: CASRPTYRWDSRDNEQFF. CDR3 sequence (DNA): TGTGCCAGCAGACCGACTTACAGGTGGGACAGCCGGGACAATGAGCAGTTCTTC.

This clonotype was seen a handful of times. J is TRBJ2-2 and V is TRBV9, with 7 nucleotides matching TRBD2. The CDR3 covers 15 residues. The trim removed 3 bases at V and 5 bases at J, leaving 7 bases unmatched. Germline CDR1 reads SGDLS; CDR2 reads YYNGEE. The CDR3 DNA reads TGTGCCAGCAGCGCCAAAGGGGAGGGGACCGGGGAGCTGTTTTTT. Translated: CASSAKGEGTGELFF.

In its sample, this clonotype was seen a few times. The V and J genes are TRBV28 and TRBJ1-2; D gene uncertain. Per germline, CDR1 MDHEN and CDR2 SYDVKM. This CDR3 has 12 residues. The V gene lost 6 bases and the J gene lost 4 bases, with 9 bases spanning the gap. This chain's CDR3 is CASSPATYGYTF. DNA of the CDR3: TGTGCCAGCAGCCCCGCGACCTATGGCTACACCTTC.